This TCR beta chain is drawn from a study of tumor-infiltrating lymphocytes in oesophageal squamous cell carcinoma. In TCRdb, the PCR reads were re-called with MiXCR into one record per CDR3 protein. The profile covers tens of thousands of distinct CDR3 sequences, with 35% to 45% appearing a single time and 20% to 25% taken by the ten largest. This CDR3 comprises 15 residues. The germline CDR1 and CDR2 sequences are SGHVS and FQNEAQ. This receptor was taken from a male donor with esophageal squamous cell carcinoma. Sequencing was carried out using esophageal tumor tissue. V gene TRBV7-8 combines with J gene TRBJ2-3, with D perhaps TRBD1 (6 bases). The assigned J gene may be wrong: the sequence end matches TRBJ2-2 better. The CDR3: CASRLGHANTGELFF. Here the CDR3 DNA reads TGTGCCAGCAGATTGGGACACGCGAACACCGGGGAGCTGTTTTTT.